Each of the 30 T cell receptor beta chains below was sequenced from the same sample in a study of blood T cells in healthy people across ages (dated by TCRdb to between 2015 and 2017). Receptor libraries were prepared by 5' RACE. Sequencing was carried out with an Illumina HiSeq 2500. The second PCR ran for roughly 6 to 11 cycles and used a J-beta primer mix along with a sample-barcoded 5' primer. Using fastp trimming at Q25 and MiXCR clonotype assembly, TCRdb reanalyzed the public sequencing data and kept in-frame beta chains. Every distinct CDR3 protein forms one entry, paired with its most common genes and DNA. The sample profile shows approximately 1.5 million distinct CDR3 sequences; roughly 32% of them were found once. Of the sample, about 11% is held by the ten largest clones. Sequencing was carried out using blood. The receptors derive from a woman in her thirties in good health.

This clonotype showed up just a few times. The CDR3 is CASSFGRGPHGYTF. The CDR3 region has the DNA TGCGCCAGCAGCTTCGGCAGGGGGCCTCATGGCTACACCTTC. The chain joins TRBV5-1 to TRBJ1-2; 8 nucleotides line up with TRBD1. V lost 2 bases to trimming and J lost 6 bases; unmatched junction nucleotides: 6. The CDR3 loop spans 14 amino acids. Germline assignment: CDR1 SGHRS and CDR2 YFSETQ.

This clonotype was found a few times. This chain uses TRBV2 with TRBJ2-1; 10 nucleotides match TRBD2. Germline assignment: CDR1 SNHLY and CDR2 FYNNEI. The CDR3 has 15 amino acids. V lost 7 bases to trimming and J lost 3 bases; unmatched junction nucleotides: 6. CDR3 amino acids: CASTLAGTHYNEQFF. The DNA for the CDR3 is TGTGCCAGCACACTAGCGGGAACCCACTACAATGAGCAGTTCTTC.

The chain joins TRBV18 to TRBJ1-1; no clear D. From germline, CDR1 is KGHSH and CDR2 LQKENI. The CDR3 contains 15 residues. The V end was cut by 3 bases, the J end by 6 bases, with 17 bases between. The DNA of the CDR3 is TGTGCCAGCTCACCCGGTAGGACGGAGACTTCTGAAGCTTTCTTT. As protein: CASSPGRTETSEAFF.

The chain has TRBV18 and TRBJ2-1; D gene unclear. This CDR3 is built from 15 residues. V shed 6 bases and J shed 0 bases, with 12 bases lying between them. The germline V gene encodes CDR1 KGHSH and CDR2 LQKENI. The CDR3 DNA reads TGTGCCAGCTCGTCCGAGGCACCCTCCTACAATGAGCAGTTCTTC. This translates into CASSSEAPSYNEQFF.

The chain links TRBV21-1 to TRBJ2-5; the table assigns TRBD2, which was not confirmed against the DNA. TRBV21-1 is recorded as a pseudogene. The CDR3 has 20 amino acids. The DNA of the CDR3 is TGTGCCAGCAGCATCATGGGAAAAACTAGCGGGAGGGCCGTTGACGAGACCCAGTACTTC. Amino acids: CASSIMGKTSGRAVDETQYF.

This clonotype was seen once. The chain combines TRBV10-3 with TRBJ2-1; the match to TRBD2 covers 8 bases. The ends lost 5 bases at V and 5 bases at J; junction bases unmatched: 5. This CDR3 has 14 residues. From germline, CDR1 is ENHRY and CDR2 SYGVKD. Here the CDR3 DNA reads TGTGCCATCAGTAGTAGCGGGAATCACAATGAGCAGTTCTTC. This encodes CAISSSGNHNEQFF.

Note on this clonotype: An end of the junction does not agree with germline; a read error may underlie this. This chain joins TRBV5-5 and TRBJ1-2; tentative D call: TRBD1 (5 bases). The length of the CDR3 is 13 residues. Germline V gene lookup returns CDR1 SGHKS and CDR2 YYEKEE (reference sequence). CDR3: CASREDTNYDYTF. The DNA of the CDR3 is TGTGCCAGCAGGGAGGACACGAACTATGACTACACCTTC.

This clonotype was seen more than once but under ten times. The chain recombines TRBV20-1 with TRBJ1-1; TRBD1 aligns across 9 bases. The CDR3 covers 14 residues. Trimming removed 5 bases from V and 7 bases from J; junction bases left unmatched: 11. Germline V CDR1 and CDR2: DFQATT, SNEGSKA (reference sequence). Here the CDR3 reads CSAERQGGSREAFF. The CDR3 region has the DNA TGCAGTGCTGAAAGACAGGGGGGATCTCGTGAAGCTTTCTTT.

This clonotype is a singleton in its sample. CDR3: CASSQGLAGGPSYKQFF. For the CDR3, the DNA is TGCGCCAGCAGCCAAGGTCTAGCGGGGGGGCCCTCTTATAAGCAGTTCTTC. The chain has TRBV4-1 and TRBJ2-1; 12 bases are a match to TRBD2. After removal of 1 base from V and 11 bases from J, the junction contained 12 bases not matched to a gene. Looked up from germline, CDR1 is MGHRA and CDR2 is YSYEKL. CDR3 length equals 17 residues.

As concerns this clonotype: A much larger clone lies one base from this, so it may be a read error. The chain recombines TRBV7-2 with TRBJ1-2; D not resolved. The germline V and J ends were trimmed by 5 bases and 8 bases, with 15 bases remaining between them. The CDR3 runs 13 residues. CDR1 and CDR2 (germline): SGHTA, FQGNSA. CDR3 sequence (DNA): TGTGCCAGCAGCCCCGCAGGTAGTGGGGGCTACACCTTC. Translation: CASSPAGSGGYTF.

This clonotype was observed many times. V is TRBV3-1 and J is TRBJ1-2; D gene unclear. CDR1 is LGHDT, CDR2 YNNKEL, per germline (reference sequence). The ends were cut back, 1 base at V and 0 bases at J, with 6 bases in the middle. The CDR3 sequence is 14 residues long. The CDR3 reads CASSQGGTNYGYTF. The CDR3 coding sequence is TGTGCCAGCAGCCAAGGGGGAACTAACTATGGCTACACCTTC.

Only a few counts were recorded for this clonotype. Written as DNA, the CDR3 is TGTGCCAGCAGTGAAAGGGATAAACGCAATGAGCAGTTCTTC. Translated, it gives CASSERDKRNEQFF. The V call is TRBV25-1, the J call TRBJ2-1; D uncertain. CDR3 length equals 14 residues. Germline CDR1 reads MGHDK; CDR2 reads SYGVNS. V lost 2 bases and J 6 bases, leaving 11 bases between the germline ends. The full variable domain, its missing parts supplied by reference TRBV25-1 and TRBJ2-1, is EADIYQTPRYLVIGTGKKITLECSQTMGHDKMYWYQQDPGMELHLIHYSYGVNSTEKGDLSSESTVSRIRTEHFPLTLESARPSHTSQYLCASSERDKRNEQFFGPGTRLTVL.

In this sample, this clonotype turned up a few times. The chain joins TRBV2 to TRBJ2-7; possibly TRBD1 for D (5 bases). V was trimmed by 3 bases and J by 1 base, leaving 13 bases between them. Germline assignment: CDR1 SNHLY and CDR2 FYNNEI. This CDR3 has 15 amino acids. The CDR3 bases are TGTGCCAGCAGTGATACTGGCAGGGCATCCTACGAGCAGTACTTC. Its protein is CASSDTGRASYEQYF.

This clonotype was seen a few times. The chain couples TRBV29-1 to TRBJ2-1, with D unresolved. CDR1 SQVTM and CDR2 ANQGSEA come from the germline V gene. This CDR3 is 13 amino acids long. With 8 bases removed from V and 5 bases from J, the gap between germline ends came to 16 bases. The CDR3 nucleotides read TGCAGCACCACCCGCGAATTCCACAATGAGCAGTTCTTC. Its protein is CSTTREFHNEQFF.

This chain joins TRBV6-2 or TRBV6-3 and TRBJ2-2; 8 bases map to TRBD2. V was pared by 5 bases and J by 4 bases, with 6 bases of the junction left unmatched. Germline loops: CDR1 MNHEY, CDR2 SVGEGT. The CDR3 has 15 amino acids. The DNA for the CDR3 is TGTGCCAGCAGTCCCGGGAGGGTCGGCACCGGGGAGCTGTTTTTT. Translation gives CASSPGRVGTGELFF.

This clonotype appeared a few times. The rearrangement joins TRBV20-1 to TRBJ2-1, with a possible D match to TRBD2 (6 bases). The ends were cut back, 6 bases at V and 4 bases at J, with 16 bases in the middle. The CDR3 length is 14 residues. From germline, CDR1 is DFQATT and CDR2 SNEGSKA (reference sequence). The CDR3 loop is CSAPPGTVYNEQFF. The DNA of the CDR3 is TGCAGTGCCCCGCCAGGGACTGTGTACAATGAGCAGTTCTTC.

The chain links TRBV7-9 to TRBJ2-7, with 7 bases matching TRBD1. This CDR3 has 15 residues. V shed 5 bases, J shed 1 base, and the junction held 8 bases outside the gene matches. Germline CDR1 and CDR2: SEHNR and FQNEAQ (reference sequence). CDR3 protein: CASSRMGDSSYEQYF. The CDR3 region has the DNA TGTGCCAGCAGCCGAATGGGGGACAGTTCCTACGAGCAGTACTTC.

The chain has TRBV6-1 and TRBJ1-1; D call uncertain. CDR1 and CDR2 (germline): MNHNS, SASEGT. Trimming stripped 7 bases from V and 3 bases from J, with 15 bases between. CDR3 length: 14 residues. This CDR3 is CASTARWRDTEAFF. The CDR3 DNA reads as TGTGCCAGCACTGCGAGGTGGAGGGACACTGAAGCTTTCTTT.

The chain is built from TRBV12-3 or TRBV12-4 and TRBJ1-1; maybe TRBD1 (5 bases). V was clipped by 2 bases and J by 4 bases, with 11 bases between them. The CDR3 totals 14 residues. The CDR3 here is CASSLKGTSTEAFF. CDR3 DNA sequence: TGTGCCAGCAGTTTAAAGGGGACCTCCACTGAAGCTTTCTTT.

The rearrangement joins TRBV27 to TRBJ2-5; 8 positions agree with TRBD2. With 6 bases clipped from V and 0 bases from J, the junction kept 12 bases outside the gene matches. This CDR3 has 17 residues. From germline, CDR1 is MNHEY and CDR2 SMNVEV (reference sequence). CDR3 sequence (DNA): TGTGCCAGCAGCCCCACTCCACTAGCGGAGTACCAAGAGACCCAGTACTTC. Protein product: CASSPTPLAEYQETQYF.

The V gene is TRBV3-1, the J gene TRBJ2-7; D is ambiguous. This CDR3 is built from 14 residues. CDR1 is LGHDT and CDR2 is YNNKEL in the germline V gene (reference sequence). V was trimmed by 0 bases and J by 0 bases, leaving 6 bases between them. The CDR3 spells CASSQEGYSYEQYF. CDR3 bases: TGTGCCAGCAGCCAAGAAGGGTACTCCTACGAGCAGTACTTC.

This clonotype occurred a few times. This rearrangement joins TRBV5-1 to TRBJ1-1; D not resolved. V shed 0 bases and J shed 11 bases, with 8 bases lying between them. Germline V lookup: CDR1 SGHRS, CDR2 YFSETQ. The CDR3 covers 11 residues. The CDR3 region is CASSLGAHAFF. CDR3 coding DNA: TGCGCCAGCAGCTTGGGGGCGCACGCTTTCTTT.

V gene TRBV20-1 combines with J gene TRBJ2-3; D gene unclear. V shed 5 bases and J shed 5 bases, with 8 bases lying between them. The CDR3 totals 11 residues. In germline, CDR1 is DFQATT, CDR2 SNEGSKA (reference sequence). CDR3 residues: CSAPRIDTQYF. CDR3 bases: TGCAGTGCTCCTCGTATAGATACGCAGTATTTT.

This clonotype turned up a few times. This chain joins TRBV12-3 or TRBV12-4 and TRBJ2-1; 9 nucleotides line up with TRBD2. The junction had 8 bases not matched to a gene; V was cut back by 5 bases and J by 6 bases. This CDR3 spans 15 amino acids. The CDR3 reads CASSSGATSGNEQFF. The DNA for the CDR3 is TGTGCCAGCAGTAGCGGGGCGACTAGCGGCAATGAGCAGTTCTTC.

The chain employs TRBV12-3 or TRBV12-4 and TRBJ1-2; D remains ambiguous. The CDR3 totals 15 residues. Trimming left V 5 bases short and J 8 bases short, with 21 bases between. The CDR3 here is CASSPSIRDRGGYTF. In nucleotides, the CDR3 is TGTGCCAGCAGTCCCTCGATCCGTGACCGCGGGGGCTACACCTTC.

The chain recombines TRBV6-1 with TRBJ2-1, with D perhaps TRBD2 (6 bases). V was clipped by 11 bases and J by 4 bases, with 18 bases between them. This CDR3 is 14 amino acids long. Germline CDR1 MNHNS, CDR2 SASEGT. The CDR3, as DNA: TGTGCCGGCATGCGGGACTGGAATTACAATGAGCAGTTCTTC. It is translated as CAGMRDWNYNEQFF.

V and J are TRBV4-1 and TRBJ2-7; TRBD1 agrees at 10 bases. There are 15 residues in the CDR3. Per the germline V gene, CDR1 is MGHRA and CDR2 is YSYEKL. V lost 4 bases, J lost 2 bases, and 5 bases stayed unmatched. The CDR3: CASSLRQGAPYEQYF. The CDR3 DNA is TGCGCCAGCAGCCTTAGACAGGGGGCCCCCTACGAGCAGTACTTC.

Only a few counts were recorded for this clonotype. This chain uses TRBV4-2 with TRBJ2-7; TRBD2 aligns across 7 bases. The ends lost 0 bases at V and 9 bases at J; junction bases unmatched: 17. Germline V gene lookup returns CDR1 LGHNA and CDR2 YNFKEQ. This CDR3 comprises 17 residues. CDR3 sequence reads: CASSQEEGAGIYTGQYF. For the CDR3, the DNA is TGTGCCAGCAGCCAAGAGGAAGGAGCGGGGATTTATACCGGGCAGTACTTC.

The rearrangement links TRBV3-1 to TRBJ1-5; 7 bases match TRBD1. CDR3 length: 16 residues. Germline V gene lookup returns CDR1 LGHDT and CDR2 YNNKEL (reference sequence). Unmatched junction bases numbered 12, after V lost 3 bases and J lost 7 bases. CDR3 sequence reads: CASSHQGGTAGQPQHF. The CDR3 nucleotides read TGTGCCAGCAGCCACCAAGGGGGGACAGCAGGCCAGCCCCAGCATTTT.

This clonotype was detected a few times. The chain couples TRBV28 to TRBJ2-5, with 8 bases matching TRBD2. The trim removed 2 bases at V and 1 base at J, leaving 9 bases unmatched. The CDR3 has 17 amino acids. In germline, CDR1 is MDHEN, CDR2 SYDVKM. The CDR3 nucleotides are TGTGCCAGCAGTTTACGGCTGGTAGCGGGAATCCAAGAGACCCAGTACTTC. It translates to CASSLRLVAGIQETQYF.